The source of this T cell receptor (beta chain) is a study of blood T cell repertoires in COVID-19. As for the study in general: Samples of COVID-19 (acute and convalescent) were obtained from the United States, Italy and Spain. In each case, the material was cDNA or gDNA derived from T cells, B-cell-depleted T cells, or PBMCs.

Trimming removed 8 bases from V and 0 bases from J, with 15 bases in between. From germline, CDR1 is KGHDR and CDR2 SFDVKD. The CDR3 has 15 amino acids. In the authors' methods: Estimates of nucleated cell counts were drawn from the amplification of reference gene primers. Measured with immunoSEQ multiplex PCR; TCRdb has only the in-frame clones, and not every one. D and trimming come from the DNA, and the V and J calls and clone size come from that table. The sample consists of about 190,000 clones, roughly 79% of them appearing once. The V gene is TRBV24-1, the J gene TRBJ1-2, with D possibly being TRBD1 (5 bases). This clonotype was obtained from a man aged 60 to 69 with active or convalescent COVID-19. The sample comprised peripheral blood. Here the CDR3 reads CATNAGDGANYGYTF. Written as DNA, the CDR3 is TGTGCCACCAACGCGGGGGATGGAGCTAACTATGGCTACACCTTC.